A single T cell receptor beta chain is shown here with its context. No cognate antigen has been identified for it. Within one base of it there is no much larger clone, and no base qualities were kept. The sample is drawn from a study of vaccination and CD4 T cells after COVID-19 (dated by TCRdb to between 2021 and 2022). With regard to the full study: Every convalescent patient had a positive nasal swab PCR test for SARS-CoV-2, with mild disease in nine or ten patients and severe disease in one. The convalescent cohort comprised six males and four females, including two Hispanic individuals, seven Caucasians, two Asians and one multiracial person. Participants received two doses of either the Pfizer-BioNTech BNT162b2 vaccine (n=8) or the Moderna mRNA-1273 vaccine (n=2). Post-COVID blood samples from convalescent patients were collected a median of approximately 93 days after diagnosis, with a range of 35 to 161 days. The time from the second vaccine dose to post-vaccine blood sampling had a median of roughly 70 days and ranged from roughly 12 to 241 days. Overlapping spike peptide pools from SARS-CoV-2 and from the common cold coronaviruses HCoV-NL63, HCoV-OC43 and HCoV-229E were used as culture stimuli. Control cultures used a CEFX viral epitope pool as positive control, an HIV-1 Nef peptide pool as negative control, or no peptide. In nine to eleven COVID-19 convalescent patients and a few infection-naive healthy vaccine recipients, researchers compared the spike-specific CD4+ TCR repertoire from before mRNA vaccination with the repertoire from after. Overall results and qualifications from the work: Only a relatively small number of convalescent patients were included in the study, and early timepoints following natural infection were not analyzed. In convalescent patients, a median about 84% of post-vaccine SARS-CoV-2-reactive clones were detected only after vaccination, and vaccine-specific priming was suggested by this finding. The median count of SARS-CoV-2-reactive clonotypes went up from roughly 21 after infection to approximately 40 after vaccination, although the change was not significant. In convalescent patients, nearly all vaccine-specific clones (304 of 307) were found to be mono-reactive for SARS-CoV-2 spike rather than cross-reactive with common cold coronaviruses.

The method behind the library was PCR. DNA from cultured CD4+ T cells was subjected to TCR sequencing with the Oncomine TCR Beta short-read assay at the Johns Hopkins FTIC core. The QIAamp micro DNA kit was used to extract genomic DNA from the cultured CD4+ T cells. Oncomine TCR Beta libraries from cultured CD4+ T cells were pooled using unique dual indexes and sequenced on an Illumina iSeq 100. As for the authors' bioinformatics: Non-productive sequences were filtered out, and CDR3s that did not start with C, did not end with F or W, or were shorter than 7 amino acids were discarded. The MANAFEST web application was used to identify antigen-specific clonotypes by comparing peptide-stimulated wells against reference wells and other culture wells. Positive clones required FDR below 0.05, an odds ratio above 5, and productive frequency above 0.1% in at least two of three replicate wells. Clonotypes that were significantly expanded in both SARS-CoV-2 spike wells and at least one common cold coronavirus spike condition were defined as cross-reactive. Similarity between CDR3 sequences was evaluated in R version 3.6.1 using Levenshtein distances (stringdist) and unrooted phylogenetic trees (ape). Using fastp trimming at Q25 and MiXCR clonotype assembly, TCRdb reanalyzed the public sequencing data and kept in-frame beta chains. One record per CDR3 amino acid sequence lists the most common genes and DNA. The V and J calls and clone size come from TCRdb's table, not from the authors' own analysis. This sample holds approximately 12,000 distinct CDR3 sequences; 61% were observed only once. Jointly, the top ten make up under 15% of the sample.

Reading the label with the study, this specimen's treatment or condition is: roughly 10-day PBMC culture with coronavirus spike peptide pools or control peptides (ViraFEST assay). To expand antigen-specific T cells with peptide pools and then pick out the expanded clonotypes through TCR sequencing, the study relied on the ViraFEST assay. The positive SARS-CoV-2 PCR tests of the convalescent patients were dated from March to December 2020, before the Alpha, Beta and Delta variants emerged in the United States. Each well held 2 million or so PBMCs cultured in IMDM containing roughly 5.4% human AB serum and approximately 9.4 IU/ml IL-2, with roughly 10 ug/ml peptide pools added. Half of the culture medium was replaced with fresh IL-2-containing medium on days 3 and 7. Once the cells had been in culture for about 10 days, the EasySep CD4+ T cell isolation kit was used to isolate CD4+ T cells by negative selection. Ficoll-Paque Plus gradient centrifugation was used to isolate PBMCs from whole blood, and the isolated PBMCs were then either used fresh or cryopreserved at -140C. Each culture condition was generally run in triplicate wells.

From a lookup of the germline V gene (reference sequence), CDR1 and CDR2 are SGHNT and YYREEE. Including the terminal cysteine and phenylalanine, the CDR3 comprises 16 residues. The CDR3 DNA has 48 bases and is translated from base 1. The germline V end is reduced by 3 bases and the J end by 4 bases; junction bases left unmatched: 8. The TCR originated in a human donor who had recovered from COVID-19. Recombination joined TRBV5-4 with TRBJ2-2; 8 nucleotides in the junction match TRBD1. The sample taken for sequencing was CD4+ T cells from blood, cultured in vitro. The DNA sequence follows: TGTGCCAGCAGCTCGAGGACAGGGAGCAGCACCGGGGAGCTGTTTTTT. Translated, this gives CASSSRTGSSTGELFF.